The 20 T cell receptor beta chains in this list originate from one sample, sequenced in a study of cytomegalovirus exposure and HLA in healthy donors. Both 60 Vbeta primers and 13 Jbeta primers went into the PCR. Libraries were prepared by immunoSEQ multiplex PCR; TCRdb keeps only in-frame clonotypes and omits some of them. The sample has 200,000 or so clones, roughly 80% seen once. Sample: PBMCs. All receptors come from a woman younger than 45 in good health and CMV-seropositive.

The chain carries TRBV6-5 and TRBJ2-5; 8 bases map to TRBD2. V shed 8 bases and J 7 bases; nucleotides not matched to a gene: 15. The CDR3 covers 15 residues. Germline CDR1 and CDR2: MNHEY and SVGAGI. This chain's CDR3 is CASALSTGGQVTQYF. The CDR3 DNA reads TGTGCCAGCGCATTGAGTACGGGAGGGCAGGTGACCCAGTACTTC.

The chain combines TRBV9 with TRBJ1-4; D remains unclear. Trimming left V 2 bases short and J 12 bases short, with 11 bases between. This CDR3 spans 12 amino acids. From germline, CDR1 is SGDLS and CDR2 YYNGEE. The CDR3 coding sequence is TGTGCCAGCAGCGTGGGGAAGGGAGAACTGTTTTTT. This gives the protein CASSVGKGELFF.

The rearrangement links TRBV11-3 to TRBJ2-1; 7 bases are a match to TRBD1. The germline gives CDR1 SGHNT, CDR2 YENEEA. The V gene end was trimmed by 1 base and the J gene end by 10 bases; junction bases not matched to a gene: 7. The CDR3 length is 14 residues. The CDR3 reads CASSLGQGVREQFF. DNA of the CDR3: TGTGCCAGCAGCTTAGGACAGGGCGTAAGGGAGCAGTTCTTC.

This sequence joins TRBV7-3 and TRBJ2-1, with TRBD2 matching 8 bases. There are 15 residues in the CDR3. V was pared by 4 bases and J by 2 bases, with 4 bases of the junction left unmatched. Germline V gene sequence: CDR1 SGHTA, CDR2 FQGTGA. CDR3 region: CASSSPGGPYNEQFF. The CDR3 DNA reads as TGTGCCAGCAGCTCGCCGGGGGGGCCCTACAATGAGCAGTTCTTC.

The V gene is TRBV6-5, the J gene TRBJ2-3; D not resolved. V gave up 0 bases and J gave up 2 bases, with 12 bases separating them. Germline CDR1 MNHEY, CDR2 SVGAGI. The CDR3 sequence is 16 residues long. CDR3 bases: TGTGCCAGCAGTTACTCGATCTCCGGGTCCACAGATACGCAGTATTTT. Amino acid sequence: CASSYSISGSTDTQYF.

This chain uses TRBV19 with TRBJ2-7, with 7 bases that match TRBD2. V dropped 1 base and J dropped 3; count of bases not matched to a gene: 3. Germline values: CDR1 LNHDA, CDR2 SQIVND (reference sequence). This CDR3 has 14 amino acids. CDR3 region: CASSIGGLVYEQYF. CDR3 coding DNA: TGTGCCAGTAGTATAGGAGGACTAGTCTACGAGCAGTACTTC.

This clone has only one observation. The chain has TRBV2 and TRBJ1-5, with D possibly being TRBD1 (6 bases). There are 15 residues in the CDR3. Trimming shortened V by 3 bases and J by 0 bases, and 9 bases separated the two germline ends. The germline V gene encodes CDR1 SNHLY and CDR2 FYNNEI. The CDR3 nucleotides read TGTGCCAGCAGTGACGGGGGGGCTAGCAATCAGCCCCAGCATTTT. Protein sequence: CASSDGGASNQPQHF.

This clone was seen a few times. The chain employs TRBV7-2 and TRBJ2-3, with TRBD1 matching over 8 bases. There are 13 residues in the CDR3. The germline V gene has CDR1 SGHTA and CDR2 FQGNSA. The V gene end was trimmed by 5 bases and the J gene end by 7 bases; junction bases not matched to a gene: 5. The CDR3 coding sequence is TGTGCCAGCAGCAAGGACAGGGTAAATACGCAGTATTTT. Encoded protein: CASSKDRVNTQYF. Based on the CDR3 plus reference TRBV7-2 and TRBJ2-3, the full variable domain is GAGVSQSPSNKVTEKGKDVELRCDPISGHTALYWYRQSLGQGLEFLIYFQGNSAPDKSGLPSDRFSAERTGGSVSTLTIQRTQQEDSAVYLCASSKDRVNTQYFGPGTRLTVL.

V is TRBV6-4 and J is TRBJ2-4; 7 nucleotides match TRBD1. Germline V gene lookup returns CDR1 MRHNA and CDR2 SNTAGT. The CDR3 covers 14 residues. V lost 2 bases and J lost 6; bases outside the gene matches: 4. The CDR3 loop is CASSDPTGRNIQYF. CDR3 nucleotides: TGTGCCAGCAGTGACCCGACAGGGCGAAACATTCAGTACTTC.

The V and J genes are TRBV7-9 and TRBJ1-1, with 7 bases aligning to TRBD1. Trimming cost V 3 bases and J 1 base; bases outside gene matches: 2. The CDR3 has 14 amino acids. Germline V CDR1 and CDR2: SEHNR, FQNEAQ (reference sequence). In nucleotides, the CDR3 is TGTGCCAGCAGCTTCAGGGACAGGAACACTGAAGCTTTCTTT. Its protein product is CASSFRDRNTEAFF. Based on the CDR3 plus reference TRBV7-9 and TRBJ1-1, the full variable domain is DTGVSQNPRHKITKRGQNVTFRCDPISEHNRLYWYRQTLGQGPEFLTYFQNEAQLEKSRLLSDRFSAERPKGSFSTLEIQRTEQGDSAMYLCASSFRDRNTEAFFGQGTRLTVV.

The chain uses TRBV12-5 and TRBJ1-5; D call uncertain. The CDR3 has 15 residues. Germline assignment: CDR1 LGHNT and CDR2 FRNRAP. V shed 1 base and J shed 1 base, with 8 bases lying between them. Here the CDR3 reads CASGLGERSNQPQHF. Here the CDR3 DNA reads TGTGCTAGTGGTTTGGGAGAGAGGAGCAATCAGCCCCAGCATTTT.

The rearrangement uses TRBV5-4 and TRBJ1-1; D remains unclear. The CDR3 is made up of 15 amino acids. Germline V gives CDR1 SGHNT, CDR2 YYREEE (reference sequence). With 5 bases removed from V and 4 bases from J, the gap between germline ends came to 18 bases. The CDR3 DNA sequence: TGTGCCAGCAGGGGCGTAGGAGGATTTGGCACTGAAGCTTTCTTT. Translating it yields CASRGVGGFGTEAFF.

This chain connects TRBV7-2 to TRBJ2-7; 9 bases are shared with TRBD1. Germline V gene data show CDR1 as SGHTA and CDR2 as FQGNSA. The CDR3 sequence is 16 residues long. V shed 1 base and J 5 bases; nucleotides not matched to a gene: 9. CDR3 residues: CASSLGGTGIVNEQYF. CDR3 in DNA: TGTGCCAGCAGCTTAGGGGGGACAGGGATCGTCAACGAGCAGTACTTC.

The chain combines TRBV11-2 with TRBJ2-6, with 11 bases identical to TRBD2. There are 18 residues in the CDR3. With 2 bases clipped from V and 2 bases from J, the junction kept 5 bases outside the gene matches. The germline V gene encodes CDR1 SGHAT and CDR2 FQNNGV. The CDR3 spells CASSLRGTSGTGANVLTF. The CDR3 nucleotides are TGTGCCAGCAGCTTAAGAGGGACTAGCGGTACTGGGGCCAACGTCCTGACTTTC.

This clone was found a few times. The chain combines TRBV7-2 with TRBJ1-1; 7 bases are shared with TRBD1. The J segment lost 5 bases and the V segment lost 4 bases, leaving 4 bases of the junction unmatched. The CDR3 has 13 amino acids. Germline loops: CDR1 SGHTA, CDR2 FQGNSA. Written as DNA, the CDR3 is TGTGCCAGCAGCTACCGACAGGGTACTGAAGCTTTCTTT. This sequence encodes CASSYRQGTEAFF.

As to this clone: This specimen includes other DNA sequences encoding the same CDR3. The chain links TRBV7-6 to TRBJ1-5, with TRBD1 as a possible D gene (5 bases). Germline V gives CDR1 SGHVS, CDR2 FNYEAQ. The length of the CDR3 is 13 residues. Between the trimmed V and J ends, which lost 6 bases and 1 base, there was a span of 7 bases. The CDR3 region has the DNA TGTGCCAGCAGTCCAGGGAGCAATCAGCCCCAGCATTTT. Its protein is CASSPGSNQPQHF.

The rearrangement links TRBV9 to TRBJ2-3; no definite D call. This CDR3 spans 13 amino acids. The V gene's germline CDR1 is SGDLS and CDR2 YYNGEE. Trimming left V 0 bases short and J 2 bases short, with 4 bases between. CDR3 in DNA: TGTGCCAGCAGCGTAGCTCCCACAGATACGCAGTATTTT. Translating gives CASSVAPTDTQYF.

The chain carries TRBV2 and TRBJ1-2, with TRBD1 as a possible D gene (5 bases). This CDR3 has 14 amino acids. V lost 3 bases to trimming and J lost 8 bases, with 16 bases between them. Germline-derived CDR1 and CDR2 are SNHLY and FYNNEI. The CDR3 nucleotides read TGTGCCAGCAGTGATCGTCAGGGTCAGAGGGGCTACACCTTC. This encodes CASSDRQGQRGYTF.

The chain is built from TRBV27 and TRBJ2-2; D is perhaps TRBD2 (5 bases). The CDR3 totals 16 residues. Germline V gene lookup returns CDR1 MNHEY and CDR2 SMNVEV (reference sequence). V shed 3 bases and J shed 4 bases, with 15 bases lying between them. CDR3 loop: CASSLVRVVGTGELFF. DNA of the CDR3: TGTGCCAGCAGTTTGGTGAGGGTCGTAGGCACCGGGGAGCTGTTTTTT.

This rearrangement joins TRBV5-1 to TRBJ1-4; D remains ambiguous. With 0 bases removed from V and 14 bases from J, the gap between germline ends came to 17 bases. CDR3 size: 14 residues. Germline loops: CDR1 SGHRS, CDR2 YFSETQ. The CDR3 DNA is TGCGCCAGCAGCTTGGGACATGCCATGGGTGAGCTGTTTTTT. It encodes CASSLGHAMGELFF.